This TCR beta chain was sequenced during a study of neurological immune-mediated disorders. The sample holds many counts of this clonotype. Its matching antigen is unknown. With 10-nucleotide random UMIs included, cDNA was synthesized by 5'RACE. In each sequencing run, over 180 million TCR-beta sequences were generated from 15-18 subjects. TCRdb re-analysed the 5' RACE reads in MiXCR, keeping a single row per CDR3 protein. In the table there are about 38,000 distinct CDR3 sequences, under 14% of which are singletons. Study-level findings and limits: HTLV-1-associated myelopathy ranked highest for TCR clonal expansion and multiple sclerosis lowest, beneath healthy controls.

CDR3 length equals 13 residues. V lost 7 bases and J lost 7; bases outside the gene matches: 9. Germline V CDR1 and CDR2: SNHLY, FYNNEI. For sorted libraries, the input was 1 million CD4+ or CD8+ T cells. Input material: CD4+ T cells from blood. The rearrangement links TRBV2 to TRBJ1-2; 7 bases align to TRBD1. The receptor was isolated from a woman younger than 45 with HTLV-1-associated myelopathy (HAM/TSP). The CDR3 protein is CASIKQGPAGYTF. CDR3 DNA: TGTGCCAGCATAAAACAGGGGCCAGCTGGCTACACCTTC.